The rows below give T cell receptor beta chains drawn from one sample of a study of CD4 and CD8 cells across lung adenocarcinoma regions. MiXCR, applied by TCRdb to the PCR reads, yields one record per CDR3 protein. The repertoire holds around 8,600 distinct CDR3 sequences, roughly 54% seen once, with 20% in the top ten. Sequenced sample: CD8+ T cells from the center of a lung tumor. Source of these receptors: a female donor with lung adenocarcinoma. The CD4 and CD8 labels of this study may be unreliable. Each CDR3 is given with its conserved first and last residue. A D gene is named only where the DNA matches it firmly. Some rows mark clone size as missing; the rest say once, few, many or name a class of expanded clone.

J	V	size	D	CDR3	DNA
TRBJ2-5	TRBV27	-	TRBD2	CASSQGLAGGLDQDTQYF	TGTGCCAGCAGTCAGGGACTAGCGGGAGGCCTTGACCAAGACACCCAGTACTTC
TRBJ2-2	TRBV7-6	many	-	CASSKGGYPGELFF	TGTGCCAGCAGCAAGGGAGGCTACCCCGGGGAGCTGTTTTTT
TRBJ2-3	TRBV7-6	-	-	CAAGLGGDAADTQYF	TGTGCCGCGGGGTTAGGGGGGGACGCCGCAGATACCCAGTACTTT
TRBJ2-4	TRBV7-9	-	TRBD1	CASSPGLGGGAQNIQYF	TGTGCCAGCAGCCCGGGGCTAGGGGGCGGTGCCCAAAACATTCAGTACTTC
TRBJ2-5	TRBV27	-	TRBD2	CASSQGLAGGRNQETQYF	TGTGCCAGCAGTCAGGGACTAGCGGGAGGCCGAAACCAAGAGACCCAGTACTTC
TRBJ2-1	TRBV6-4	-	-	CASKLDSSSYNELFF	TGTGCCAGCAAACTAGACAGTAGCTCCTACAATGAGCTGTTTTTC
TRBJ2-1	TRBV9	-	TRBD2	CASSAPTNRAGRLNEQFF	TGTGCCAGCAGCGCCCCCACGAATAGAGCGGGACGACTCAATGAGCAGTTCTTC
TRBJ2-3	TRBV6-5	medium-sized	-	CASSYSLALDTQYF	TGTGCCAGCAGTTACTCGCTCGCGTTGGATACGCAGTATTTT
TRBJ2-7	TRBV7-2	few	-	CASSLGTGLSFEQYF	TGTGCCAGCAGCTTAGGAACAGGGTTGAGCTTCGAGCAGTACTTC
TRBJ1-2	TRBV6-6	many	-	CASSYSDTDYGYTF	TGTGCCAGCAGTTACTCGGACACGGACTATGGCTACACCTTC
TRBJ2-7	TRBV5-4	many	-	CASSLGLDSTYEQYF	TGTGCCAGCAGCTTAGGTTTGGACAGTACCTACGAGCAGTACTTC
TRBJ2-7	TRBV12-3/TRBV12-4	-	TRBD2	CAGRGGRDTDTQYF	TGTGCCGGGCGCGGGGGGCGTGACACAGATACGCAGTACTTC
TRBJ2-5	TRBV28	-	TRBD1	CAGGPGGRGTETQYF	TGTGCCGGGGGGCCAGGGGGCCGAGGCACAGAGACCCAGTACTTC
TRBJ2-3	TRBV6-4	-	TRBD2	CASSQGLAGEGSDTQYF	TGTGCCAGCAGCCAAGGACTAGCGGGAGAAGGCTCAGATACGCAGTATTTT
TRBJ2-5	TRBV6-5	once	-	CASSYVPDSQSTQYF	TGTGCCAGCAGTTACGTCCCTGACAGCCAATCCACCCAGTACTTC
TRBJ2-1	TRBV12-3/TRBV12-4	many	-	CASTMTEAYEQFF	TGTGCCAGCACCATGACAGAGGCCTACGAGCAGTTCTTC
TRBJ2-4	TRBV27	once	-	CASGPCAKNMQYF	TGTGCCTCGGGGCCGTGTGCCAAAAACATGCAGTACTTC
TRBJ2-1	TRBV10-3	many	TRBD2	CAINIGTSGIYNEQFF	TGTGCCATCAATATCGGGACTAGCGGAATATACAATGAGCAGTTCTTC
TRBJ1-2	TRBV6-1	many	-	CASSEGHGGTEGYTF	TGTGCCAGCAGTGAAGGGCACGGGGGGACCGAGGGCTACACCTTC
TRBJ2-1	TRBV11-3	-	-	CASSTHGVSSYNEQFF	TGTGCCAGCAGCACCCACGGGGTAAGCTCCTACAATGAGCAGTTCTTC
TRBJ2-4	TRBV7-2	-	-	CRGTGVGGKNIQYF	TGTCGCGGCACGGGGGTGGGAGGCAAAAACATTCAGTACTTC
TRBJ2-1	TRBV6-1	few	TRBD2	CASRSGTTQSYGEQFF	TGTGCCAGCAGGTCAGGGACTACACAGAGCTACGGGGAGCAGTTTTTC
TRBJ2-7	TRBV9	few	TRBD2	CASSVDPAGGTSYEQYF	TGTGCCAGCAGCGTAGACCCAGCGGGAGGTACCTCCTACGAGCAGTACTTC
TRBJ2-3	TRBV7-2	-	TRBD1	CARGREGARPDEQYF	TGTGCCAGGGGCCGAGAGGGGGCGCGCCCAGATGAGCAGTATTTT
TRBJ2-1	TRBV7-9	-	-	CAAGFGGGATETQYF	-
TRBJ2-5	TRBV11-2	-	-	CGGGLGGGAQDTQYF	TGTGGTGGGGGGCTCGGGGGCGGGGCCCAAGATACGCAGTACTTC
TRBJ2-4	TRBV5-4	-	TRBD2	CASGLGRGGKNMQYF	TGTGCCAGCGGCTTGGGGCGGGGGGGCAAAAACATGCAGTACTTC
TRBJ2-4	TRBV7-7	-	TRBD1	CASSLASRRTGTGGALAQNTQYF	TGTGCTAGCAGCTTAGCCTCGAGAAGGACCGGGACAGGCGGAGCTCTAGCCCAAAACACTCAGTACTTC
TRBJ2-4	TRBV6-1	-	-	CASNQGRDKNTQYF	TGTGCCAGCAACCAGGGCCGTGACAAAAACACCCAGTACTTC
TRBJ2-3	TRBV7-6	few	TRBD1	CASSLGGWGTGAGDTQYF	TGTGCCAGCAGCTTAGGAGGATGGGGGACAGGGGCTGGAGATACGCAGTATTTT
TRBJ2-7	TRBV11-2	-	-	CGSSLGLGAIDTQYF	TGTGGCAGCAGCTTGGGGCTGGGGGCCATAGACACGCAGTACTTC
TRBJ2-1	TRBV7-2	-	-	CASELQGWTTNEQFF	TGTGCCAGCGAGCTTCAAGGGTGGACTACCAATGAGCAGTTCTTC